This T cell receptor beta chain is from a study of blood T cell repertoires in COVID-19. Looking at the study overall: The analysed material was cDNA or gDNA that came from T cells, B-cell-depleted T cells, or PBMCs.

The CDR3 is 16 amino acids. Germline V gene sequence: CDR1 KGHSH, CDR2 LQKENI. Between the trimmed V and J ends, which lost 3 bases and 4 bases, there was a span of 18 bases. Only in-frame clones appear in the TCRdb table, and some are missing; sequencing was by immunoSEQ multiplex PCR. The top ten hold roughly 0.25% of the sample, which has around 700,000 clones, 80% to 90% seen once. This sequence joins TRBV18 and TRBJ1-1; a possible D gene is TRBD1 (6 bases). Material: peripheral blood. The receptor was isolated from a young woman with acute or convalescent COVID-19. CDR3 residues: CASSPDRNLQRTEAFF. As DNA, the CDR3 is TGTGCCAGCTCACCGGACAGAAACCTCCAACGCACTGAAGCTTTCTTT.